These T cell receptor beta chains were read from a single sample in a study of vaccination and CD4 T cells after COVID-19. No antigen has been identified for these receptors. TCRdb reanalysed the PCR reads using MiXCR and keeps one entry per CDR3 protein. The data contain roughly 20,000 distinct CDR3 sequences, less than 55% of them singletons. The specimen comprised CD4+ T cells from blood, cultured in vitro, sampled after SARS-CoV-2 vaccination. Receptor source: a human donor who had recovered from COVID-19. The CDR3 runs from the conserved cysteine through the conserved F or W. Each record gives: CDR3 protein, CDR3 DNA, D gene, J gene, CDR3 length, V gene, clone size. The D gene is left open where the match is weak. Rows give clone size only sometimes, using once, few, many, or a class for an expanded clone.

CDR3: CASSYSRRLVGGYTF
DNA: TGTGCCAGCAGTTACTCGAGGAGGCTGGTAGGAGGCTACACCTTC
D: .
J: TRBJ1-2
length: 15
V: TRBV6-2/TRBV6-3
size: .

CDR3: CASSQVPSGVLGEQFF
DNA: TGCGCCAGCAGCCAAGTGCCTAGCGGGGTTTTAGGTGAGCAGTTCTTC
D: TRBD2
J: TRBJ2-1
length: 16
V: TRBV4-1
size: .

CDR3: CASSTGGANVLTF
DNA: TGTGCCAGCAGCACGGGGGGGGCCAACGTCCTGACTTTC
D: .
J: TRBJ2-6
length: 13
V: TRBV7-8
size: .

CDR3: CASSAGGAGAYGYTF
DNA: TGTGCCAGTAGTGCCGGGGGGGCAGGCGCCTATGGCTACACCTTC
D: .
J: TRBJ1-2
length: 15
V: TRBV19
size: .

CDR3: CASSFEGALRGNTEAFF
DNA: TGTGCCAGCAGTTTTGAGGGGGCGCTTCGGGGAAACACTGAAGCTTTCTTT
D: TRBD1
J: TRBJ1-1
length: 17
V: TRBV28
size: .

CDR3: CATSRDMAAEAFF
DNA: TGTGCCACCAGCAGAGATATGGCCGCTGAAGCTTTCTTT
D: .
J: TRBJ1-1
length: 13
V: TRBV15
size: few

CDR3: CASSKQGAELNTEAFF
DNA: TGTGCCAGCAGTAAACAGGGGGCAGAGTTGAACACTGAAGCTTTCTTT
D: TRBD1
J: TRBJ1-1
length: 16
V: TRBV6-1
size: few

CDR3: CASSELASNQPQHF
DNA: TGTGCCAGCAGTGAACTAGCTAGCAATCAGCCCCAGCATTTT
D: .
J: TRBJ1-5
length: 14
V: TRBV2
size: few

CDR3: CASSLGRSTDTQYF
DNA: TGTGCCAGCAGCTTAGGGCGGAGCACAGATACGCAGTATTTT
D: .
J: TRBJ2-3
length: 14
V: TRBV11-3
size: .

CDR3: CASSLAGENTEAFF
DNA: TGTGCCAGCAGCTTGGCAGGGGAGAACACTGAAGCTTTCTTT
D: .
J: TRBJ1-1
length: 14
V: TRBV7-2
size: .

CDR3: CASTTVGVGGGNQPQHF
DNA: TGTGCCAGCACCACAGTAGGGGTGGGGGGGGGCAATCAGCCCCAGCATTTT
D: .
J: TRBJ1-5
length: 17
V: TRBV7-8
size: .

CDR3: CASSEPDRVETQYF
DNA: TGTGCCAGCAGTGAGCCAGACAGGGTTGAGACCCAGTACTTC
D: TRBD1
J: TRBJ2-5
length: 14
V: TRBV25-1
size: .

CDR3: CASSLEGYPYEQYF
DNA: TGTGCCAGCAGCTTAGAGGGTTACCCCTACGAGCAGTACTTC
D: .
J: TRBJ2-7
length: 14
V: TRBV7-9
size: .

CDR3: CASSLERRSTDTQYF
DNA: TGTGCCAGCAGCTTAGAGAGGCGCAGCACAGATACGCAGTATTTT
D: .
J: TRBJ2-3
length: 15
V: TRBV7-8
size: .

CDR3: CASRGGVGEVADTQYF
DNA: TGTGCCAGCAGGGGGGGAGTGGGAGAGGTAGCAGATACGCAGTATTTT
D: .
J: TRBJ2-3
length: 16
V: TRBV27
size: .

CDR3: CASSQDRLGYTF
DNA: TGTGCCAGCAGCCAAGACAGGTTGGGCTACACCTTC
D: .
J: TRBJ1-2
length: 12
V: TRBV14
size: once

CDR3: CASSEGTGGGYEQYF
DNA: TGTGCCAGCAGTGAAGGGACAGGGGGTGGTTACGAGCAGTACTTC
D: TRBD1
J: TRBJ2-7
length: 15
V: TRBV25-1
size: few